The following is a T cell receptor beta chain sequence with its context. Its antigen is undetermined. Per germline, CDR1 DFQATT and CDR2 SNEGSKA (reference sequence). The CDR3 is 11 amino acids. V lost 8 bases to trimming and J lost 8 bases, with 14 bases between them. Indicated time point: blood from clinic visit 5 months post-surgery; TSC patient then seizure free. The sequenced cases were selected for having the highest brain T cell transcript signatures. Patients received at least one anti-epileptic drug before surgery. The data were obtained in a study of brain T cells in children with intractable seizures. The assay was immunoSEQ multiplex PCR, and TCRdb's table has in-frame clones only and misses some. The sample consists of approximately 330,000 clones, 85% to 95% of them appearing once. Study conclusions and caveats: Only CDR3 sequence similarity suggested viral specificity, without known HCMV serostatus. Clones missing pre-surgery may reflect undersampling of that blood sample.

This chain joins TRBV20-1 and TRBJ2-3; D gene unclear. This receptor was taken from a boy under two years old with tuberous sclerosis and intractable seizures. The sample here was peripheral blood, taken more than 4 months after surgery. The CDR3 reads CSSERGVTQYF. The CDR3 DNA is TGCAGTTCTGAACGTGGGGTTACGCAGTATTTT.